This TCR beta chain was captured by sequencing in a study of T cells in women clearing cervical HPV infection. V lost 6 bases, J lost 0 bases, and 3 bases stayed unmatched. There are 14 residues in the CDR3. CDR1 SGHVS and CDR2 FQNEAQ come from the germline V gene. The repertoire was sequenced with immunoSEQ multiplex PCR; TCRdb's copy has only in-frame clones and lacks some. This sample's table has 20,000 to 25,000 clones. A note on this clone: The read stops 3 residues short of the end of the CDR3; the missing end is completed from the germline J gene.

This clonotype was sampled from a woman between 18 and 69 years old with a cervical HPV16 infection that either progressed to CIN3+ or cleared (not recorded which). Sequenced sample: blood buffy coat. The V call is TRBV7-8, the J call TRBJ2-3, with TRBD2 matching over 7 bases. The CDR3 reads CASRAGISTDTQYF. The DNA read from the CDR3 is TGTGCCAGCAGAGCGGGAATCAGCACAGATACG. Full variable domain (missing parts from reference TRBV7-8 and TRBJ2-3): GAGVSQSPRYKVAKRGQDVALRCDPISGHVSLFWYQQALGQGPEFLTYFQNEAQLDKSGLPSDRFFAERPEGSVSTLKIQRTQQEDSAVYLCASRAGISTDTQYFGPGTRLTVL.